This T cell receptor beta chain was found in a study of blood T cells in healthy people across ages. Study-wide points: For the donors, CMV status was unknown and possibly confounded expanded clonotype changes. A roughly linear fall in TCR beta diversity per million T cells was seen with increasing age.

Primers used in a second PCR of about 7 to 12 cycles were a sample-barcoded 5' primer and a J-beta primer mix. TCRdb reprocessed the 5' RACE reads with MiXCR, giving one entry per CDR3 protein. The table lists roughly 650,000 distinct CDR3 sequences, 32% of them singletons, with approximately 15% in the top ten. This clonotype was observed many times. Its antigen is not known. V was pared by 10 bases and J by 1 base, with 10 bases between. CDR1 is ENHRY and CDR2 is SYGVKD in the germline V gene. The CDR3 sequence is 12 residues long. Specimen: blood. This chain uses TRBV10-3 with TRBJ1-1; D gene uncertain. This sequence was found in an elderly woman in good health. The CDR3 spells CATRGRNTEAFF. The DNA of the CDR3 is TGTGCCACCCGCGGACGGAACACTGAAGCTTTCTTT.